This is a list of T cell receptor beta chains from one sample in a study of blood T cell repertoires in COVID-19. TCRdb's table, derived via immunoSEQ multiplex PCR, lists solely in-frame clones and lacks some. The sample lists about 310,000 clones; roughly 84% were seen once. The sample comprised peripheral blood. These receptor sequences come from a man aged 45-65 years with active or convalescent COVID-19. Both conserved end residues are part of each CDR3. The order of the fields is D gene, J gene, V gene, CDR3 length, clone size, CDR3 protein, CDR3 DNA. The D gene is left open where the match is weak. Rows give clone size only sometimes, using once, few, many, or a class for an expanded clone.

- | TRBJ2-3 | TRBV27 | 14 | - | CASSLSRQGDTQYF | TGTGCCAGCAGTCTCTCCCGTCAGGGGGATACGCAGTATTTT
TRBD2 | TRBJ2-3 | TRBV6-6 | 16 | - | CASSPGLAGTADTQYF | TGTGCCAGCAGCCCGGGACTAGCGGGAACGGCAGATACGCAGTATTTT
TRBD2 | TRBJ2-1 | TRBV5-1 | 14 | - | CASTRTSGYNEQFF | TGCGCCAGCACGAGGACTAGCGGGTACAATGAGCAGTTCTTC
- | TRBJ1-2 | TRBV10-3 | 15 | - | CAISESTDGMNGYTF | TGTGCCATCAGTGAGTCGACAGATGGCATGAATGGCTACACCTTC
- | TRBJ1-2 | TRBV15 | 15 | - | CATSRMRDGGYGYTF | TGTGCCACCAGCAGGATGAGGGACGGGGGCTATGGCTACACCTTC
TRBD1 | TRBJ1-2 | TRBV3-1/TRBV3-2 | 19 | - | CASSKYRIYRERTGDGYTF | TGTGCCAGCAGCAAATACCGGATTTACAGGGAGAGGACAGGGGATGGCTACACCTTC
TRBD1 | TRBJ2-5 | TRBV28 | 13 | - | CASSSGQVETQYF | TGTGCCAGCAGTTCCGGACAGGTGGAGACCCAGTACTTC
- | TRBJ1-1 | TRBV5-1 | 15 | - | CASSLAYRVGTEAFF | TGCGCCAGCAGCTTGGCCTACCGGGTTGGAACTGAAGCTTTCTTT
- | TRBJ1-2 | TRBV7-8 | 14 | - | CASSLARTGYGYTF | TGTGCCAGCAGCTTAGCGCGAACGGGGTATGGCTACACCTTC
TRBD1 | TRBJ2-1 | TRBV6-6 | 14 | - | CASLRQGSYNEQFF | TGTGCCAGCCTCAGACAGGGGTCCTACAATGAGCAGTTCTTC
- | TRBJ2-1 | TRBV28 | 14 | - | CAIQGGRAYNEQFF | TGTGCCATCCAGGGGGGCAGGGCCTACAATGAGCAGTTCTTC
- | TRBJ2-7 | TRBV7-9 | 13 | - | CASSLATGYEQYF | TGTGCCAGCAGCTTAGCAACAGGCTACGAGCAGTACTTC
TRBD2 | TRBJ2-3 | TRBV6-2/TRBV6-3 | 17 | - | CASSYGLAGGGTDTQYF | TGTGCCAGCAGTTACGGACTAGCGGGGGGGGGCACAGATACGCAGTATTTT
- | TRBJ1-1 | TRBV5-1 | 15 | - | CASSFSTDMNTEAFF | TGCGCCAGCAGCTTTTCGACAGATATGAACACTGAAGCTTTCTTT
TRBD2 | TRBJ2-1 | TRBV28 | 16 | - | CASSPQKGLAVNEQFF | TGTGCCAGCAGTCCCCAGAAAGGACTAGCGGTCAATGAGCAGTTCTTC
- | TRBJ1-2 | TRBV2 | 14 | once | CASSETRSSYGYTF | TGTGCCAGCAGTGAGACGAGATCTAGCTATGGCTACACCTTC
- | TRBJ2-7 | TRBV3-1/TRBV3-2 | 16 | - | CASSQGTVPPTYEQYF | TGTGCCAGCAGCCAAGGAACAGTCCCTCCAACCTACGAGCAGTACTTC
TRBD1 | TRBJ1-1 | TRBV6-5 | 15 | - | CASSPGTGANTEAFF | TGTGCCAGCAGTCCCGGGACAGGGGCGAACACTGAAGCTTTCTTT
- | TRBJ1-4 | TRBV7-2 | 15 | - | CASSRSGKTNEKLFF | TGTGCCAGCAGTCGGTCGGGTAAAACTAATGAAAAACTGTTTTTT
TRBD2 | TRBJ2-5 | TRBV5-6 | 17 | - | CASSSPFGLAGGPVQYF | TGTGCCAGCAGCTCCCCATTCGGACTAGCGGGGGGGCCGGTCCAGTACTTC
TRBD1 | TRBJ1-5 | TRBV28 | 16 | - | CASSTPDRGSNQPQHF | TGTGCCAGCAGTACCCCGGACAGGGGCAGCAATCAGCCCCAGCATTTT
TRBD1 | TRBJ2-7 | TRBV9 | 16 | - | CASIFIRDSDIYEQYF | TGTGCCAGCATCTTTATCAGGGACAGCGACATCTACGAGCAGTACTTC
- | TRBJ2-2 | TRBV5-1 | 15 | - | CASSLDGSYTGELFF | TGCGCCAGCAGCTTGGATGGCAGTTACACCGGGGAGCTGTTTTTT
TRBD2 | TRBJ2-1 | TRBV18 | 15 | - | CASSAGLASYNEQFF | TGTGCCAGCTCAGCGGGACTAGCGTCCTACAATGAGCAGTTCTTC
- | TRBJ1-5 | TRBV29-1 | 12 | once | CSVMDTAGPQHF | TGCAGCGTCATGGACACCGCGGGACCCCAGCATTTT
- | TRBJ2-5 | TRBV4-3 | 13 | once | CASSQDQWETQYF | TGCGCCAGCAGCCAAGATCAGTGGGAGACCCAGTACTTC
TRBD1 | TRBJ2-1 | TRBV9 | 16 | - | CASSPDPVGTGNEQFF | TGTGCCAGCAGCCCAGACCCGGTGGGGACAGGGAATGAGCAGTTCTTC
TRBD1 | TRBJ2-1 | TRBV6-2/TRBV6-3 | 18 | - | CASSYSYHRGSSYNEQFF | TGTGCCAGCAGTTACTCGTACCACAGGGGTAGCTCCTACAATGAGCAGTTCTTC
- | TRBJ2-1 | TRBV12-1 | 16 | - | CASPFPGSVSHNEQFF | TGTGCCAGCCCCTTCCCGGGTTCGGTCTCCCACAATGAGCAGTTCTTC
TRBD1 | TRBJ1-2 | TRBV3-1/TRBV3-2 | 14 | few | CASSQAGGNYGYTF | TGTGCCAGCAGCCAAGCAGGGGGGAACTATGGCTACACCTTC
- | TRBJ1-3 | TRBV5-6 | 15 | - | CASSLADTDGNTIYF | TGTGCCAGCAGCTTGGCCGACACGGATGGAAACACCATATATTTT
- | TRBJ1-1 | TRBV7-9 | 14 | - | CASSLNTGTAEAFF | TGTGCCAGCAGCCTAAATACAGGTACCGCTGAAGCTTTCTTT
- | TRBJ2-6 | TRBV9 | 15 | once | CASRQPGAGANVLTF | TGTGCCAGCAGGCAACCAGGGGCCGGGGCCAACGTCCTGACTTTC
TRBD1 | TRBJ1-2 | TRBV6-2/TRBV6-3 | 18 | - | CASSYPDRGKMIDYGYTF | TGTGCCAGCAGTTACCCGGACAGGGGGAAGATGATAGACTATGGCTACACCTTC
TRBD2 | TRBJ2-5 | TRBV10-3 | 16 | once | CAISDGVAGGSETQYF | TGTGCCATCAGTGATGGCGTAGCGGGAGGGAGTGAGACCCAGTACTTC
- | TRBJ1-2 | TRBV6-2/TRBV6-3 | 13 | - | CASSYARAYGYTF | TGTGCCAGCAGTTATGCCAGGGCCTATGGCTACACCTTC
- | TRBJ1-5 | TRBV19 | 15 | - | CASSMGGESNQPQHF | TGTGCCAGTAGTATGGGAGGGGAGAGCAATCAGCCCCAGCATTTT
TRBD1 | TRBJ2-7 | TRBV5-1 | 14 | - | CASSPGQGIYEQYF | TGCGCCAGCAGCCCGGGACAGGGTATCTACGAGCAGTACTTC
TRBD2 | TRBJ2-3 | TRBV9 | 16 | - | CASSATSGISTDTQYF | TGTGCCAGCAGCGCGACTAGCGGAATTAGCACAGATACGCAGTATTTT
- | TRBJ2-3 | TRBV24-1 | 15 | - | CATAAGGLSTDTQYF | TGTGCCACGGCAGCCGGGGGACTTAGCACAGATACGCAGTATTTT
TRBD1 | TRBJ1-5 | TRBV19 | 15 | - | CASSVQGAGNQPQHF | TGTGCCAGTAGTGTCCAGGGGGCCGGCAATCAGCCCCAGCATTTT
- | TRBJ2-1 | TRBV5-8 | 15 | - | CASSLQAIPHNEQFF | TGTGCCAGCAGCTTGCAAGCAATTCCCCACAATGAGCAGTTCTTC